The 7 T cell receptor beta chains below come from one sample, sequenced in a study of blood T cell repertoires in COVID-19. Profiling relied on immunoSEQ multiplex PCR, and the TCRdb table lists in-frame clones only, not all of them. The repertoire holds 90,000 to 120,000 clones, with more than 80% as singletons. The sequencing input was peripheral blood. These receptors were taken from a man in his forties with active or convalescent COVID-19.

The CDR3 bases are TGTGCCTGGAGGCCCAGACAGACGAATTCACCCCTCCACTTT. It is translated as CAWRPRQTNSPLHF. The V gene is TRBV30, the J gene TRBJ1-6, with D possibly matching TRBD1 (5 bases). This CDR3 contains 14 residues. CDR1 is GTSNPN, CDR2 SVGIG, per germline (reference sequence). The germline V and J ends were trimmed by 3 bases and 7 bases, with 13 bases remaining between them.

This chain connects TRBV6-2 or TRBV6-3 to TRBJ2-1; 13 bases map to TRBD2. The CDR3 runs to 19 residues. Trimming took 2 bases from V and 6 from J; bases not matched to a gene: 13. Germline loops: CDR1 MNHEY, CDR2 SVGEGT. In DNA form, the CDR3 reads TGTGCCAGCAGTTACCCTCGTTTGAAAACTAGCGGGAGGGGCAATGAGCAGTTCTTC. Its protein is CASSYPRLKTSGRGNEQFF.

The chain has TRBV19 and TRBJ2-2; tentatively, D is TRBD2 (5 bases). Germline CDR1 reads LNHDA; CDR2 reads SQIVND (reference sequence). The V end was cut by 5 bases, the J end by 0 bases, with 22 bases between. The CDR3 consists of 19 residues. The CDR3 region is CASSWRLPLQAANTGELFF. CDR3 in DNA: TGTGCCAGTAGTTGGCGTCTTCCCCTGCAAGCGGCGAACACCGGGGAGCTGTTTTTT.

The V call is TRBV6-5, the J call TRBJ1-6; D not certain. Germline CDR1 reads MNHEY; CDR2 reads SVGAGI. CDR3 length equals 14 residues. Deletions cut 7 bases from V and 10 bases from J, with 17 bases between. CDR3 loop: CASTPSVGRSPLHF. CDR3 DNA sequence: TGTGCCAGCACGCCCAGCGTTGGCCGATCACCCCTCCACTTT.

The V gene is TRBV28, the J gene TRBJ2-5; D is ambiguous. The CDR3 extends over 13 amino acids. Deletions cut 3 bases from V and 1 base from J, with 6 bases between. The germline CDR1 and CDR2 sequences are MDHEN and SYDVKM. In nucleotides, the CDR3 is TGTGCCAGCAGTTTTGGCCTCCAAGAGACCCAGTACTTC. Its translation is CASSFGLQETQYF.

Notes on this clone: Sequence at one end of the junction differs from germline and may be a read error. The V and J genes are TRBV2 and TRBJ2-3; unclear D gene. Germline values: CDR1 SNHLY, CDR2 FYNNEI. The CDR3 loop spans 13 amino acids. The CDR3 here is CASRIEVTATSDF. CDR3 nucleotides: TGTGCCAGCAGGATCGAAGTTACGGCGACTTCGGATTTT.

The gene calls are TRBV28 and TRBJ1-2; D is possibly TRBD1 (6 bases). The CDR3 runs 13 residues. Germline CDR1 and CDR2: MDHEN and SYDVKM. The V end was cut by 7 bases, the J end by 8 bases, with 17 bases between. This CDR3 reads CASISGGMVGYTF. In DNA, the CDR3 is TGTGCCAGCATCTCGGGGGGCATGGTAGGCTACACCTTC.